The sequence of this TCR beta chain was determined in a study of molecular identifiers for immune sequencing clone quantification. Preparation methods for the bulk TCR libraries were those previously described, with listed TCR primers. TCRdb independently ran MiXCR on the PCR reads; one entry per CDR3 protein. The top ten clones hold about 0.81% of a sample with some 320,000 distinct CDR3 sequences, around 21% of them seen once. Many counts were recorded for this clonotype. The CDR3 consists of 16 residues. Deletions cut 0 bases from V and 1 base from J, with 11 bases between. Per the germline V gene, CDR1 is SGHTA and CDR2 is FQGNSA.

This TCR came from a human donor in good health. Some libraries in this study had Jurkat cell RNA spiked in. The chain carries TRBV7-2 and TRBJ2-3; TRBD1 might be the D (6 bases). Sequenced input: naive CD8+ T cells from blood, with Jurkat cell RNA spiked in. Regarding subset: FACS-sorted CD8+CD4-CCR7+CD45RA+ naive T cells. The CDR3 nucleotides are TGTGCCAGCAGCTTAGCGTGGGCAGGGGGCACAGATACGCAGTATTTT. Its translation is CASSLAWAGGTDTQYF. The complete variable domain, with remaining parts taken from reference TRBV7-2 and TRBJ2-3, reads GAGVSQSPSNKVTEKGKDVELRCDPISGHTALYWYRQSLGQGLEFLIYFQGNSAPDKSGLPSDRFSAERTGGSVSTLTIQRTQQEDSAVYLCASSLAWAGGTDTQYFGPGTRLTVL.